This TCR beta chain was captured by sequencing in a study of blood T cell repertoires in COVID-19 (dated by TCRdb to 2020 to 2022). A note on the overall study: Collaborator samples came from the United States, Italy and Spain and covered acute and convalescent phases of COVID-19. The material from the prospective study consisted of cDNA or gDNA derived from T cells, B-cell-depleted T cells, or PBMCs. Deeply sampled blood TCRbeta repertoires from subjects exposed to, actively infected with, or recovered from COVID-19 were included in the dataset. The repertoires were released in a freely available public database intended as a resource for research on the immune response to SARS-CoV-2. Samples came from the ongoing ImmuneRACE study (first 160 participants) plus 1,254 subjects from 6 global collaborators. Nearly every sample came with metadata listing a de-identified subject ID, COVID-19 status, age in years and sex. HLA class I and class II types, where available, came from metadata supplied by the sample provider rather than from assay-based typing.

With regard to this clone: Its recognized antigen is unknown. Nothing much larger sits one base from this clone, and base qualities are not available.

A distance of 12 bases separates the germline ends of V and J, which lose 5 bases and 2 bases respectively. Its CDR3 holds 13 amino acids, cysteine through phenylalanine. Just the 39-base CDR3 DNA is kept, in frame starting at base 1. As encoded in the germline V gene (reference sequence), CDR1 is GTSNPN while CDR2 is SVGIG. Paper-wide results and their limitations: Clinical and demographic metadata were provided uncurated, with the amount varying by source and participant.

TCRbeta CDR3 regions were amplified from genomic DNA using the immunoSEQ Assay, a bias-controlled multiplex PCR. Processing in the source paper ran as follows. Within the assay, amplification of reference gene primers was used to estimate how many nucleated cells each sample contained. To quantify the absolute abundance of each unique TCRbeta CDR3 rearrangement, sequence reads were collapsed and filtered. For each sample, productive Simpson clonality was calculated as the square root of Simpson's diversity index across productive rearrangements. TCRdb's version of the immuneACCESS table is confined to in-frame rearrangements and falls short of the full clone set. An unresolved V gene accounts for under half of the shortfall where checked; the remainder is of unknown origin. The V and J calls and the clone size are those of that table, but D and trimming were determined from the DNA. For this sample the table gives over 70,000 clones, of which 80% to 90% were detected only once. The biggest ten clones account for approximately 11% of the sample.

At one collaborating source in Seattle, patients were enrolled during active infection and were followed longitudinally through the course of disease. Whole blood was collected in K2EDTA tubes by collaborating institutions according to the institutions' own protocols. For TCRbeta analysis, collaborators shipped samples in one of three forms: frozen whole blood, isolated PBMCs, or DNA extracted from either of those sample types. This sequence was found in a man between 60 and 70 years old with COVID-19, enrolled during active disease. The sequenced material came from peripheral blood. The chain is encoded by TRBV30 joined to TRBJ2-5; D gene: possibly TRBD2, on 5 matching bases. The sequence in DNA is TGTGCCTGGGCCGGACTGTCTCAAGAGACCCAGTACTTC. Translated, this is CAWAGLSQETQYF.